This paragraph reports one T cell receptor beta chain. Its specificity is not known. Other DNA variants within this sample encode the same CDR3. 13 Jbeta primers and 60 Vbeta primers were used for the PCR. Clones were read by immunoSEQ multiplex PCR, and TCRdb kept only the in-frame ones, dropping some. The sample has about 200,000 clones; around 83% are singletons. This entry is derived from a study of cytomegalovirus exposure and HLA in healthy donors. Study conclusions and caveats: TCR beta chains numbering more than 150 were designated cytomegalovirus-associated. Highly shared variants forming one cluster were likely a sequencing artifact. Roughly uniform sequencing depth across donors was assumed, possibly incorrectly. Despite most TCR sequences being rare, some public TCRs occurred in many donors.

This receptor was identified in a woman aged 50 to 60 in good health and CMV-seropositive. Sequenced: PBMCs.

The CDR3 region has the DNA TGTGCCAGCAGTTACTCACAGGGTGGCACTGAAGCTTTCTTT. It translates to CASSYSQGGTEAFF. V gene TRBV6-5 combines with J gene TRBJ1-1, with D tentatively TRBD1 (6 bases). The CDR3 covers 14 residues. V was clipped by 0 bases and J by 4 bases, with 9 bases between them. Germline V gives CDR1 MNHEY, CDR2 SVGAGI.